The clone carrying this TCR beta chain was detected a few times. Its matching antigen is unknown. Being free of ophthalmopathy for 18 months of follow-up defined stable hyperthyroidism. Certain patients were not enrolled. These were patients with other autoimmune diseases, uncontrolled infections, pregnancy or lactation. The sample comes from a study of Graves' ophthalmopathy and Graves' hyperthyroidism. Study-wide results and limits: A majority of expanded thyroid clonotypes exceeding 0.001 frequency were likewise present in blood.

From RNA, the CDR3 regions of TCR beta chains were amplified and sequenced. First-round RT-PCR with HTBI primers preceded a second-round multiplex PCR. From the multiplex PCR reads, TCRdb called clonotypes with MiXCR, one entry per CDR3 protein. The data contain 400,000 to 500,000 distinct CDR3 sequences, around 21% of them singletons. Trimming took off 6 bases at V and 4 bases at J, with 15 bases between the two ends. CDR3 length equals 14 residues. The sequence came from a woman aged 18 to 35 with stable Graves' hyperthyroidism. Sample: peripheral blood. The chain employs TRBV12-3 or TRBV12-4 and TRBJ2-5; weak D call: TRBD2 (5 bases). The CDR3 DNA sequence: TGTGCCAGCAGCGCCTGGGCGAGCGGAGAGACCCAGTACTTC. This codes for CASSAWASGETQYF.